These T cell receptor beta chains were read from a single sample in a study of blood T cell repertoires in COVID-19. The protocol was immunoSEQ multiplex PCR, while the TCRdb copy is restricted to in-frame clones and leaves out a portion. The table lists 25,000 to 30,000 clones, approximately 90% of them singletons. The sample consisted of peripheral blood. The receptor set was obtained from a human donor in a cohort sampled during active COVID-19. The CDR3 runs from the conserved cysteine through the conserved F or W.

J gene | CDR3 length | V gene | CDR3 protein
TRBJ2-1 | 15 | TRBV27 | CASKNQGASYNEQFF
TRBJ2-3 | 16 | TRBV25-1 | CASSPPEGDATDTQYF
TRBJ2-3 | 15 | TRBV7-2 | CASSPTGQHTDTQYF
TRBJ2-2 | 15 | TRBV18 | CASSPQELITGELFF
TRBJ2-1 | 15 | TRBV7-6 | CASSLWGGPYNEQFF
TRBJ2-4 | 16 | TRBV27 | CASSPKGVGAKNIQYF
TRBJ2-1 | 15 | TRBV10-3 | CAISESIAGGNEQFF
TRBJ2-5 | 13 | TRBV9 | CASSESPRETQYF
TRBJ1-5 | 18 | TRBV4-1 | CASSRWQGTGGVGQPQHF
TRBJ1-5 | 15 | TRBV6-5 | CASSWDRGYNQPQHF
TRBJ2-5 | 13 | TRBV14 | CASSGAGQETQYF
TRBJ1-2 | 12 | TRBV7-2 | CASSLELFGYTF
TRBJ2-7 | 14 | TRBV10-3 | CAISGTGGSYEQYF
TRBJ2-1 | 15 | TRBV4-3 | CASRKTQWAYNEQFF
TRBJ2-2 | 14 | TRBV19 | CASRRDRGTGELFF
TRBJ1-2 | 16 | TRBV5-1 | CASSSGTGGSFYGYTF
TRBJ2-7 | 14 | TRBV6-4 | CASSAGTSGYEQYF
TRBJ2-7 | 15 | TRBV28 | CASSGGGLAGYEQYF
TRBJ2-3 | 15 | TRBV5-4 | CASSLGSGGAPAQYF
TRBJ2-5 | 15 | TRBV6-2/TRBV6-3 | CASSPLSPGWETQYF
TRBJ1-5 | 14 | TRBV6-2/TRBV6-3 | CASSYYGINQPQHF
TRBJ1-2 | 13 | TRBV5-1 | CASSLGQVYGYTF
TRBJ1-4 | 19 | TRBV6-2/TRBV6-3 | CASSYFLEGHLLTNEKLFF
TRBJ2-3 | 16 | TRBV5-1 | CASSLGGTSGTDTQYF
TRBJ1-6 | 14 | TRBV28 | CASRLGQGGSPLHF
TRBJ1-2 | 16 | TRBV15 | CATSSSRLRPNYGYTF
TRBJ2-7 | 16 | TRBV21-1 | CASLGWTGPINYEQYF